The clone carrying this T cell receptor beta chain was found once. What it recognizes is unknown. The sample belongs to a study of response to subunit inactivated influenza vaccine. Overall study results and limits: It was suggested by the authors that few new T cells are recruited by each seasonal influenza vaccination.

TCRdb fed the RT-PCR reads into MiXCR, producing one record per CDR3 protein. The profile covers hundreds of thousands of distinct CDR3 sequences, with less than 30% appearing a single time and approximately 2% taken by the ten largest. From germline, CDR1 is DFQATT and CDR2 SNEGSKA (reference sequence). The CDR3 length is 18 residues. The V segment lost 0 bases and the J segment 3 bases; nucleotides outside the gene matches: 10. This chain joins TRBV20-1 and TRBJ2-3, with TRBD2 matching 12 bases. This receptor was identified in a man aged 50 to 60 who received an inactivated influenza vaccine. The sequencing used CD4+ T cells sorted from PBMCs, collected 5 days after vaccination. CDR3 sequence reads: CSARDGNLAGGITDTQYF. The DNA for the CDR3 is TGCAGTGCTAGAGATGGGAATCTAGCGGGGGGGATAACAGATACGCAGTATTTT.